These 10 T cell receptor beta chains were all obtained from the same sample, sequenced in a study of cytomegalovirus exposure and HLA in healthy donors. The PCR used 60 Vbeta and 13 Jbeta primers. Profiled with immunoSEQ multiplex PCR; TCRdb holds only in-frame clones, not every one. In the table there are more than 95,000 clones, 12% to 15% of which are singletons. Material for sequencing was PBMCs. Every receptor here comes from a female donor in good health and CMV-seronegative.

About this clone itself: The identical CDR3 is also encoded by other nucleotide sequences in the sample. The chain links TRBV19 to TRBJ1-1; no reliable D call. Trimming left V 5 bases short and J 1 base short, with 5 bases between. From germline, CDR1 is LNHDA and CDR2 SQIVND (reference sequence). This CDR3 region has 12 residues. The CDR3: CASSRQNTEAFF. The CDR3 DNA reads TGTGCCAGTAGTCGACAGAACACTGAAGCTTTCTTT.

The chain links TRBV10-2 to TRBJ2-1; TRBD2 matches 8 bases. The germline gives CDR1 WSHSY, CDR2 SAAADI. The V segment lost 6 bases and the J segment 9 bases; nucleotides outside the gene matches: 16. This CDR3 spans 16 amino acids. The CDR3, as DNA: TGCGCCAGCAGCCGCTCGGGCGGGGGGCCCGGTGGTGAGCAGTTCTTC. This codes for CASSRSGGGPGGEQFF.

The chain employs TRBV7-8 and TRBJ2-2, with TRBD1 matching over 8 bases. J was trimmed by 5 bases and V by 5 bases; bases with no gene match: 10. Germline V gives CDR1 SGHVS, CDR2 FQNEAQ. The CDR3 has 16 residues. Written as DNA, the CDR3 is TGTGCCAGCAGCCTGGGACAGGTCTTGAGGACCGGGGAGCTGTTTTTT. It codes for CASSLGQVLRTGELFF.

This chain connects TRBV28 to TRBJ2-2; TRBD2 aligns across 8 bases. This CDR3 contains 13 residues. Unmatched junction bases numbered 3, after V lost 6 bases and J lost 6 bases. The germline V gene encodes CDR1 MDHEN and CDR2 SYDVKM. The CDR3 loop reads CASRAGGAGELFF. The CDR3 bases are TGTGCCAGCAGGGCGGGGGGCGCCGGGGAGCTGTTTTTT.

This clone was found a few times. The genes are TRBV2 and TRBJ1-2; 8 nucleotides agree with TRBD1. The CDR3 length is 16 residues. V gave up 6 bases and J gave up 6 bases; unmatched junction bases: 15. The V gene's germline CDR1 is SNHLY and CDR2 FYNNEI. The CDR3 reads CASRNSGTGRRNGYTF. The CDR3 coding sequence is TGTGCCAGCAGAAACTCCGGGACAGGAAGGCGGAATGGCTACACCTTC.

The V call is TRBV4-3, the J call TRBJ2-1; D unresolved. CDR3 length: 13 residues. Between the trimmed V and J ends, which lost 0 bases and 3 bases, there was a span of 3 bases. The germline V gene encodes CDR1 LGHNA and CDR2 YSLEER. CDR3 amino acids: CASSQDNYNEQFF. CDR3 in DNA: TGCGCCAGCAGCCAAGATAACTACAATGAGCAGTTCTTC.

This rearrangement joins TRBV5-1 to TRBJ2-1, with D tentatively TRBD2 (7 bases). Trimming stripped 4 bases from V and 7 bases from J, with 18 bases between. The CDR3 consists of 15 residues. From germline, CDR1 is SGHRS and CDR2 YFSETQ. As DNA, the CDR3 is TGCGCCAGCAGCAGCCAGAGGGGGGGAGGGAATGAGCAGTTCTTC. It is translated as CASSSQRGGGNEQFF.

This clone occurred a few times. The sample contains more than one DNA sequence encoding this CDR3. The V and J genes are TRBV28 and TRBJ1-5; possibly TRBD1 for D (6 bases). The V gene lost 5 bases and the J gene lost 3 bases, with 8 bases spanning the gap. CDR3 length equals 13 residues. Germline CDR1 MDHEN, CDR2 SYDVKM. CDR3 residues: CASSRTVNQPQHF. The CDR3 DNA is TGTGCCAGCAGTCGGACAGTCAATCAGCCCCAGCATTTT.

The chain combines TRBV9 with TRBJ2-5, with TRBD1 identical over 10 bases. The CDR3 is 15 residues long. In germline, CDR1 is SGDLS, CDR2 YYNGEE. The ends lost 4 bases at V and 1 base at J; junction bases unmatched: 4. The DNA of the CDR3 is TGTGCCAGCAGCCAGGGACAGGGGATCCAAGAGACCCAGTACTTC. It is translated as CASSQGQGIQETQYF.

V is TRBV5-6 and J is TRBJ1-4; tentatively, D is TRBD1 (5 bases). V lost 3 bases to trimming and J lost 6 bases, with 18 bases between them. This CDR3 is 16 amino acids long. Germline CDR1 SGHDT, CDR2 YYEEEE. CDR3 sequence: CASSWRDGQGDEKLFF. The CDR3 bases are TGTGCCAGCAGCTGGAGGGACGGACAAGGGGATGAAAAACTGTTTTTT.